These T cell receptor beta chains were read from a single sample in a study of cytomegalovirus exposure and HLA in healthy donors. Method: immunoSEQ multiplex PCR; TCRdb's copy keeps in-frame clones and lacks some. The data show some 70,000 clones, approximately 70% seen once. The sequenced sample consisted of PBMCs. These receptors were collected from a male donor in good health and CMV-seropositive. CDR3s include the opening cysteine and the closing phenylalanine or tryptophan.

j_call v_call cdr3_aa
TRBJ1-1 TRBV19 CASSISGYHAEAFF
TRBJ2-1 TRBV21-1 CASSPGLRDNEQFF
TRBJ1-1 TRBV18 CASSPRVRTEAFF
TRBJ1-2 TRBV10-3 CAIGRGTGDDLGYTF
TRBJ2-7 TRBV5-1 CASSLGQGGSYEQYF
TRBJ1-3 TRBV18 CASSIETGASGNTIYF
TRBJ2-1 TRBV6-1 CASIRDRGNNEQFF
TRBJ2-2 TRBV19 CASSTRTSGSIGELFF
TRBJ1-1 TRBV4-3 CASSQDPQGANTEAFF
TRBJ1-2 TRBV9 CASSLRSQGGDGYTF
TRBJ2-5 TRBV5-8 CASSLDSGEETQYF
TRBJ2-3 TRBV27 CASSGRLAGQPDTQYF
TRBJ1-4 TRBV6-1 CASARNRADNEKLFF
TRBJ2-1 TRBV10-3 CAIKAGGPHNEQFF
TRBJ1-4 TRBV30 CAYGTVGEKLFF
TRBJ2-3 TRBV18 CASSPRTSGGRSPYF
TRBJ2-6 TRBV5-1 CASTRDSSSGANVLTF
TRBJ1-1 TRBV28 CASRGGTGDTEAFF
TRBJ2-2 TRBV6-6 CASSYETGELFF
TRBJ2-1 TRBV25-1 CASSDWTSGSSYNEQFF
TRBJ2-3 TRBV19 CASSISADTQYF
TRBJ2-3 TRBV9 CASSEGLAEFTDTQYF
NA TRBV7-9 CASSLPGPLLRLVLNEQYF
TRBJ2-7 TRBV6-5 CASSLEGNYEQYF
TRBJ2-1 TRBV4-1 CASSQARGGDNEQFF
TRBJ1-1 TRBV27 CASRGAKAAFF
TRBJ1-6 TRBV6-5 CASSRGHNSPLHF
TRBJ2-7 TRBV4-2 CASSRPGQGAGQYF
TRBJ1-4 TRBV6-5 CASSYGTGEEKLFF
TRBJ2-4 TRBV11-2 CASSLYAHLRQIAKNIQYF
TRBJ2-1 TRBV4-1 CASRRRQGSSYNEQFF
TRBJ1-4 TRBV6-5 CASSYRTGGGNEKLFF
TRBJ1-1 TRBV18 CASSKSGQGIRNTEAFF
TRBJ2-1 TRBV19 CASSISLGQGQFF
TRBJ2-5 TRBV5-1 CASSPAQAGETQYF
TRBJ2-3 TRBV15 CATSRDISGGGGVNTQYF
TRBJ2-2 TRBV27 CASSSARTNTGELFF
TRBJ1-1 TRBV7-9 CASSQDRPRNTEAFF
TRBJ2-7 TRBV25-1 CASSESSWTGVEQYF
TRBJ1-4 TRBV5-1 CASSPRQGNLATNEKLFF
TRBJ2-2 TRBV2 CASSDSSRVGELFF
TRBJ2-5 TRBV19 CASSSLAGGQETQYF
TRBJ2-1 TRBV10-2 CASSEGTANEQFF
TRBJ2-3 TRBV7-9 CASSSGTGRLYF
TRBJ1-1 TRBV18 CASSPQTGNTEAFF
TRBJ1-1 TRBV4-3 CASSQEMRGRTEAFF
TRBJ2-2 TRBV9 CASSARLAGVLTGELFF
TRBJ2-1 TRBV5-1 CASSFRGLAGLDNEQFF
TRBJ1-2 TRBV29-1 CSVATADGGYTF
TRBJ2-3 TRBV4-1 CASSLTGGWTDTQYF
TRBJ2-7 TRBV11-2 CASSLGTGGSSSYEQYF
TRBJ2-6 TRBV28 CASSSRRSGGVGANVLTF
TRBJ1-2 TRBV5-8 CASSRDRLEGYTF
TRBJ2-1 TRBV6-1 CASSVVPGQGLGNEQFF